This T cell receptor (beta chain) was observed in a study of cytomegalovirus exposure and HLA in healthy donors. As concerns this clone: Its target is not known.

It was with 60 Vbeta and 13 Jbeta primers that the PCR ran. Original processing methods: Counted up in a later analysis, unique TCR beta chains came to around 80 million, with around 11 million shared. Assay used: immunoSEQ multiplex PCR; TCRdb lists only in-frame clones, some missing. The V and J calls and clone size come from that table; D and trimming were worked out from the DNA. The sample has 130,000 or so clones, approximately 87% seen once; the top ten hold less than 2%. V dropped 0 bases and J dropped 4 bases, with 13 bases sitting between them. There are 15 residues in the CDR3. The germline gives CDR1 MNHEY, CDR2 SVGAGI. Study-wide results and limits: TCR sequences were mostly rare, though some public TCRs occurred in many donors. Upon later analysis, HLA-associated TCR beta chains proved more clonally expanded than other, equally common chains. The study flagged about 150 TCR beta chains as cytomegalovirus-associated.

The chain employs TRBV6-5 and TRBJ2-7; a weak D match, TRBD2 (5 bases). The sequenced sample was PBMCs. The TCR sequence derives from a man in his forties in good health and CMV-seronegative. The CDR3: CASSYSGMVEYEQYF. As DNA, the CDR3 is TGTGCCAGCAGTTACTCCGGGATGGTGGAATACGAGCAGTACTTC.